One and the same sample provided the 28 T cell receptor beta chains below, sequenced in a study of T cells in Graves' hyperthyroidism and ophthalmopathy. There were TCR beta CDR3 regions amplified from RNA transcripts. When the TCR CDR3 underwent first-round RT-PCR, the HTBI primer set was used. TCRdb re-called the multiplex PCR reads through MiXCR, storing one row per CDR3 protein. The sample lists 350,000 or so distinct CDR3 sequences, around a fifth occurring once. Material for sequencing was blood. The receptors derive from a woman aged 50 to 60 with Graves' hyperthyroidism.

The CDR3 here is CASNLNRADTQYF. CDR3 bases: TGTGCCAGCAACCTAAACCGAGCAGATACGCAGTATTTT. This chain joins TRBV3-1 and TRBJ2-3; D call uncertain. Germline CDR1 reads LGHDT; CDR2 reads YNNKEL (reference sequence). Between the trimmed V and J ends, which lost 7 bases and 4 bases, there was a span of 12 bases. CDR3 length: 13 amino acids.

This clonotype showed up many times. V usage is TRBV5-1 and J usage is TRBJ1-4; TRBD1 matches 7 bases. The CDR3 has 14 residues. Looked up from germline, CDR1 is SGHRS and CDR2 is YFSETQ. J lost 8 bases, V lost 5 bases, and 9 bases had no gene match. As DNA, the CDR3 is TGCGCCAGCAGAAGGGACAGAAGCGGGGAAAAACTGTTTTTT. Its translation: CASRRDRSGEKLFF.

This clonotype was counted once. The chain couples TRBV2 to TRBJ2-1; 14 positions agree with TRBD2. This CDR3 has 15 residues. The germline gives CDR1 SNHLY, CDR2 FYNNEI. The junction had 5 bases not matched to a gene; V was cut back by 5 bases and J by 8 bases. The CDR3 spells CASSLGLAGEYEQFF. CDR3 sequence (DNA): TGTGCCAGCAGTTTGGGACTAGCGGGAGAGTATGAGCAGTTCTTC.

This clonotype was detected ten times or more. This rearrangement joins TRBV27 to TRBJ1-2; D may be TRBD1 (6 bases). Deletions cut 4 bases from V and 3 bases from J, with 15 bases between. This CDR3 has 15 residues. From germline, CDR1 is MNHEY and CDR2 SMNVEV (reference sequence). CDR3 nucleotide sequence: TGTGCCAGCAGTTCCCTTACAGGGTCGGACTATGGCTACACCTTC. The encoded protein is CASSSLTGSDYGYTF.

This clonotype came up a few times. V gene TRBV9 combines with J gene TRBJ2-6; 12 bases match TRBD1. The junction had 4 bases not matched to a gene; V was cut back by 0 bases and J by 0 bases. The CDR3 has 19 residues. Per germline, CDR1 SGDLS and CDR2 YYNGEE. CDR3 DNA sequence: TGTGCCAGCAGCGTAGTTGGGACAGGGGGCCCCTCTGGGGCCAACGTCCTGACTTTC. Amino acids: CASSVVGTGGPSGANVLTF.

This clonotype was seen at least ten times. The rearrangement uses TRBV5-1 and TRBJ1-2, with D uncertain. V lost 5 bases and J lost 5, with 7 bases in between. From germline, CDR1 is SGHRS and CDR2 YFSETQ. There are 11 residues in the CDR3. CDR3 in amino acids: CASSTGYGYTF. Here the CDR3 DNA reads TGCGCCAGCAGTACCGGTTATGGCTACACCTTC.

Remarks on this clonotype: The junction departs from the called germline gene at one end, perhaps through a read error. The chain has TRBV6-1 and TRBJ1-6, with D maybe TRBD1 (5 bases). CDR3 length: 20 residues. CDR1 MNHNS and CDR2 SASEGT come from the germline V gene. Written as DNA, the CDR3 is TGTGCCAGCAGTAAAGCCCAAAATCAGGGTTTTGCCTCCTATAATTCACCCCTCCACTTT. Amino acid sequence: CASSKAQNQGFASYNSPLHF.

This clonotype was counted many times. The rearrangement uses TRBV3-1 and TRBJ2-7, with 7 bases fitting TRBD2. This CDR3 has 14 residues. The germline CDR1 and CDR2 sequences are LGHDT and YNNKEL (reference sequence). V trimming: 1 base; J trimming: 2 bases; junction bases outside the gene matches: 2. Here the CDR3 reads CASSQASGTYEQYF. The CDR3 DNA is TGTGCCAGCAGCCAAGCTAGCGGAACCTACGAGCAGTACTTC.

The J gene is TRBJ2-7, the V gene TRBV10-3; a possible D gene is TRBD2 (6 bases). Germline CDR1 is ENHRY and CDR2 is SYGVKD. This CDR3 contains 16 residues. V shed 5 bases and J shed 6 bases, with 23 bases lying between them. In DNA, the CDR3 is TGTGCCATCAGTCAGGGAGAACCACGGGAGATGTCCGAGCAGTACTTC. Its translation: CAISQGEPREMSEQYF.

This clonotype came up many times. In this CDR3 the conserved last residue, phenylalanine or tryptophan, is missing, so a read error is likely. In DNA, the CDR3 is TGTGCCAGCAGCCCGGGACAATCCTCTGGAAACACCATATATTCT. Translating gives CASSPGQSSGNTIYS. The chain combines TRBV12-3 or TRBV12-4 with TRBJ1-3; D might be TRBD1 (6 bases). The CDR3 sequence is 15 residues long. V was clipped by 6 bases and J by 0 bases, with 12 bases between them.

The chain combines TRBV29-1 with TRBJ2-3; D remains ambiguous. CDR3 size: 12 residues. Germline CDR1 is SQVTM and CDR2 is ANQGSEA. V dropped 4 bases and J dropped 0 bases, with 5 bases sitting between them. The chain's CDR3 is CSVVVSTDTQYF. CDR3 nucleotides: TGCAGCGTTGTAGTGAGCACAGATACGCAGTATTTT.

At least ten counts were recorded for this clonotype. J is TRBJ2-2 and V is TRBV2; weak D call: TRBD1 (5 bases). Germline CDR1 and CDR2: SNHLY and FYNNEI. V lost 2 bases and J lost 1, with 8 bases in between. The CDR3 runs 15 residues. The CDR3 is CASSENRLNTGELFF. The CDR3 DNA follows: TGTGCCAGCAGTGAAAACAGGTTGAACACCGGGGAGCTGTTTTTT.

This clonotype occurred many times. The rearrangement uses TRBV20-1 and TRBJ1-2, with a possible D match to TRBD1 (5 bases). Germline V CDR1 and CDR2: DFQATT, SNEGSKA (reference sequence). The germline V and J ends were trimmed by 2 bases and 2 bases, with 6 bases remaining between them. CDR3 size: 12 residues. This CDR3 reads CSARQGNYGYTF. CDR3 nucleotide sequence: TGCAGTGCTAGACAGGGAAACTATGGCTACACCTTC.

The rearrangement links TRBV10-3 to TRBJ2-3, with 7 bases identical to TRBD2. With V trimmed by 10 bases and J by 6 bases, 22 bases remained unmatched. CDR3 length equals 17 residues. Per germline, CDR1 ENHRY and CDR2 SYGVKD. The CDR3, as DNA: TGTGCCACCGGCCGGACTAGTCTCATTACACACAGGGATACGCAGTATTTT. Its protein product is CATGRTSLITHRDTQYF.

This clonotype has more than one count but fewer than ten. The chain employs TRBV28 and TRBJ2-7; 8 nucleotides align to TRBD1. The CDR3 length is 14 residues. Germline V CDR1 and CDR2: MDHEN, SYDVKM. V gave up 6 bases and J gave up 6 bases; unmatched junction bases: 10. The CDR3 loop reads CASRTRARGLEQYF. The CDR3 DNA sequence: TGTGCCAGCAGGACCCGGGCCAGGGGGCTCGAGCAGTACTTC.

In its sample, this clonotype was seen a few times. CDR3 sequence (DNA): TGCGCCAGCAGCTTGGAGTCGGGGGCAGGGCCTGAAGCTTTCTTT. This sequence encodes CASSLESGAGPEAFF. This sequence joins TRBV5-1 and TRBJ1-1, with D possibly matching TRBD1 (6 bases). The CDR3 covers 15 residues. V gave up 0 bases and J gave up 6 bases, with 15 bases separating them. Per the germline V gene, CDR1 is SGHRS and CDR2 is YFSETQ. The full variable domain, in which reference TRBV5-1 and TRBJ1-1 provide the parts outside the CDR3, is KAGVTQTPRYLIKTRGQQVTLSCSPISGHRSVSWYQQTPGQGLQFLFEYFSETQRNKGNFPGRFSGRQFSNSRSEMNVSTLELGDSALYLCASSLESGAGPEAFFGQGTRLTVV.

The chain employs TRBV13 and TRBJ2-1; no reliable D call. This CDR3 has 13 amino acids. The germline V gene encodes CDR1 PRHDT and CDR2 FYEKMQ (reference sequence). V was pared by 3 bases and J by 8 bases, with 11 bases between. CDR3 coding DNA: TGTGCCAGCAGCTTCGAAGGATCCGATGAGCAGTTCTTC. Its protein is CASSFEGSDEQFF.

This clonotype was picked up one time. The chain uses TRBV30 and TRBJ1-1; D is possibly TRBD1 (6 bases). Trimming left V 1 base short and J 2 bases short, with 11 bases between. The germline V gene encodes CDR1 GTSNPN and CDR2 SVGIG (reference sequence). CDR3 length equals 14 residues. The CDR3 loop reads CAWSGGHYNTEAFF. In nucleotides, the CDR3 is TGTGCCTGGAGTGGGGGACACTACAACACTGAAGCTTTCTTT.

J is TRBJ2-2 and V is TRBV30; D remains ambiguous. Trimming removed 1 base from V and 2 bases from J, with 5 bases in between. The CDR3 extends over 13 amino acids. Germline V gene sequence: CDR1 GTSNPN, CDR2 SVGIG (reference sequence). In DNA form, the CDR3 reads TGTGCCTGGAGTGCCAGCAACACCGGGGAGCTGTTTTTT. Translating gives CAWSASNTGELFF.

This clonotype has at least ten counts. The chain recombines TRBV7-2 with TRBJ2-7; possible D gene TRBD2, 5 bases. V was pared by 5 bases and J by 2 bases, with 19 bases between. The CDR3 contains 16 residues. Looked up from germline, CDR1 is SGHTA and CDR2 is FQGNSA. The CDR3 nucleotides are TGTGCCAGCAGCCTGCGGTCGGGGTTGGGCACCTACGAGCAGTACTTC. Translating gives CASSLRSGLGTYEQYF.

This clonotype was seen a single time. The V call is TRBV20-1, the J call TRBJ2-7; 7 bases align to TRBD1. CDR3 size: 13 residues. Germline V CDR1 and CDR2: DFQATT, SNEGSKA (reference sequence). The J segment lost 4 bases and the V segment lost 6 bases, leaving 9 bases of the junction unmatched. The CDR3 DNA sequence: TGCAGTGCCGAGACAGGGAATGGTTACGAGCAGTACTTC. Protein product: CSAETGNGYEQYF.

The rearrangement links TRBV7-2 to TRBJ2-1, with TRBD2 identical over 7 bases. V shed 5 bases and J 0 bases; nucleotides not matched to a gene: 16. The CDR3 loop spans 19 amino acids. Germline V gene sequence: CDR1 SGHTA, CDR2 FQGNSA. As DNA, the CDR3 is TGTGCCAGCAGCCCCCATCGTTGGGGACTACCGAGCTCCTACAATGAGCAGTTCTTC. Protein sequence: CASSPHRWGLPSSYNEQFF.

This chain connects TRBV2 to TRBJ1-1; 12 nucleotides align to TRBD1. Germline CDR1 is SNHLY and CDR2 is FYNNEI. V was pared by 6 bases and J by 4 bases, with 9 bases of the junction left unmatched. The CDR3 covers 16 residues. This chain's CDR3 is CASSPGQGAGGTEAFF. The CDR3 region has the DNA TGTGCCAGCAGCCCGGGACAGGGGGCGGGGGGCACTGAAGCTTTCTTT.

J is TRBJ1-4 and V is TRBV10-3; 9 nucleotides line up with TRBD1. CDR1 and CDR2 (germline): ENHRY, SYGVKD. This CDR3 has 17 residues. V was pared by 1 base and J by 5 bases, with 8 bases of the junction left unmatched. The CDR3 region is CAISEFFRGTGNEKLFF. CDR3 nucleotide sequence: TGTGCCATCAGTGAGTTTTTCCGCGGGACAGGGAATGAAAAACTGTTTTTT.

This clonotype was observed many times. V usage is TRBV12-3 or TRBV12-4 and J usage is TRBJ2-1; TRBD2 matches 9 bases. The J segment lost 4 bases and the V segment lost 2 bases, leaving 0 bases of the junction unmatched. The CDR3 runs 14 residues. The CDR3 nucleotides are TGTGCCAGCAGTTTAACTAGCGGGTACAATGAGCAGTTCTTC. It is translated as CASSLTSGYNEQFF.

V usage is TRBV24-1 and J usage is TRBJ1-5, with 7 bases aligning to TRBD1. The J segment lost 5 bases and the V segment lost 4 bases, leaving 4 bases of the junction unmatched. CDR3 length: 14 residues. The germline gives CDR1 KGHDR, CDR2 SFDVKD. CDR3 residues: CATSDTGDHQPQHF. The CDR3 DNA follows: TGTGCCACCAGTGACACAGGGGACCATCAGCCCCAGCATTTT.

This clonotype was picked up many times. The CDR3 coding sequence is TGTGCCTGGAGTGTTATTAGACAGTTTTCGACTGAAGCTTTCTTT. Translating gives CAWSVIRQFSTEAFF. The chain couples TRBV30 to TRBJ1-1, with a possible D match to TRBD1 (5 bases). Looked up from germline, CDR1 is GTSNPN and CDR2 is SVGIG (reference sequence). Trimming pared 0 bases from V and 5 bases from J, leaving 16 bases between. The CDR3 runs 15 residues.

The gene calls are TRBV29-1 and TRBJ2-1, with D tentatively TRBD2 (5 bases). Trimming took 6 bases from V and 12 from J, leaving 15 bases between them. Germline lookup yields CDR1 SQVTM and CDR2 ANQGSEA. This CDR3 region has 11 residues. CDR3 in DNA: TGCAGCGTGCACCTGGAGGTGGGGCAGTTCTTC. It encodes CSVHLEVGQFF.